The 15 T cell receptor beta chains given below trace back to one sample, sequenced in a study of cytotoxic CD8 clonotypes in ibrutinib-treated CLL. Profiled with immunoSEQ multiplex PCR; TCRdb holds only in-frame clones, not every one. The repertoire holds some 200,000 clones, with roughly 77% as singletons. The sample in question was PBMCs, obtained after 12 months of ibrutinib treatment. These receptors were obtained from a human donor with chronic lymphocytic leukemia.

This clone was observed once. The chain couples TRBV21-1 to TRBJ2-7; the D call of TRBD2 is as the table states it, not checked on the DNA. TRBV21-1 is deemed a pseudogene. The CDR3 contains 15 residues. CDR3 nucleotide sequence: TGTGCCAGCAGCATCCGTAGCGGGAGTTTCTACGAGCAGTACTTC. Protein: CASSIRSGSFYEQYF.

The chain joins TRBV29-1 to TRBJ1-1; D is uncertain. The germline CDR1 and CDR2 sequences are SQVTM and ANQGSEA. This CDR3 spans 14 amino acids. V shed 0 bases and J shed 1 base, with 9 bases lying between them. The CDR3, as DNA: TGCAGCGTTGAAGATAGAGCAGAGAACACTGAAGCTTTCTTT. Its protein is CSVEDRAENTEAFF.

This clone was recorded a few times. The gene calls are TRBV18 and TRBJ2-3; 14 bases agree with TRBD2. CDR1 KGHSH and CDR2 LQKENI come from the germline V gene. V dropped 4 bases and J dropped 0; count of bases not matched to a gene: 0. The length of the CDR3 is 16 residues. CDR3 protein: CASSRTSGGSTDTQYF. CDR3 DNA: TGTGCCAGCTCACGGACTAGCGGGGGGAGCACAGATACGCAGTATTTT.

This chain joins TRBV6-6 and TRBJ2-1; D uncertain. This CDR3 is 12 amino acids long. V was shortened by 10 bases and J by 7 bases, with 14 bases between the two germline ends. CDR1 and CDR2 from the germline V gene are MNHNY and SVGAGI (reference sequence). CDR3 nucleotides: TGTGCCACCGGGCCCCCCAATAATGAGCAGTTCTTC. Its translation: CATGPPNNEQFF.

Of note for this clone: This same CDR3 is encoded by further DNA sequences in the sample. The gene calls are TRBV7-2 and TRBJ2-7; D possibly corresponds to TRBD1 (6 bases). CDR1 is SGHTA, CDR2 FQGNSA, per germline. Trimming cost V 5 bases and J 3 bases, with 11 bases left between them. The CDR3 extends over 13 amino acids. The CDR3 DNA sequence: TGTGCCAGCAGCCCACAGGGTGGCTACGAGCAGTACTTC. This encodes CASSPQGGYEQYF.

This clone was counted a few times. The chain joins TRBV6-6 to TRBJ1-2, with D tentatively TRBD1 (6 bases). V was pared by 6 bases and J by 2 bases, with 16 bases between. The CDR3 is 15 amino acids. In germline, CDR1 is MNHNY, CDR2 SVGAGI (reference sequence). This CDR3 is CASSYQQGGNYGYTF. The CDR3 coding sequence is TGTGCCAGCAGCTATCAACAGGGCGGCAACTATGGCTACACCTTC.

The genes are TRBV7-2 and TRBJ1-2, with a possible D match to TRBD1 (5 bases). This CDR3 spans 13 amino acids. V was trimmed by 5 bases and J by 8 bases, leaving 15 bases between them. Germline V gene lookup returns CDR1 SGHTA and CDR2 FQGNSA. The CDR3 sequence is CASSRRVVVGYTF. CDR3 nucleotide sequence: TGTGCCAGCAGCCGCAGGGTGGTGGTGGGCTACACCTTC.

The rearrangement joins TRBV29-1 to TRBJ2-3; D call uncertain. Germline V lookup: CDR1 SQVTM, CDR2 ANQGSEA. CDR3 length: 12 amino acids. Trimming removed 3 bases from V and 9 bases from J, with 13 bases in between. The CDR3 DNA sequence: TGCAGCGTTGAGCGATCCATGGGAACGCAGTATTTT. It encodes CSVERSMGTQYF.

The rearrangement links TRBV27 to TRBJ1-6, with 9 bases that match TRBD1. CDR3 length equals 18 residues. The V segment lost 5 bases and the J segment 6 bases; nucleotides outside the gene matches: 14. The germline gives CDR1 MNHEY, CDR2 SMNVEV (reference sequence). CDR3 nucleotides: TGTGCCAGCAGTCCCGGGACAGGGTACCATAGCCCTAATTCACCCCTCCACTTT. Translating it yields CASSPGTGYHSPNSPLHF.

The V gene is TRBV4-2, the J gene TRBJ2-1; 14 bases fit TRBD2. V lost 3 bases and J lost 4; bases outside the gene matches: 2. Germline assignment: CDR1 LGHNA and CDR2 YNFKEQ. CDR3 length: 16 residues. The CDR3 DNA reads TGTGCCAGCAGCCAGGGACTAGCGGGGGTTTACAATGAGCAGTTCTTC. Amino acids: CASSQGLAGVYNEQFF.

J is TRBJ1-1 and V is TRBV7-3; 7 bases are shared with TRBD1. Germline V lookup: CDR1 SGHTA, CDR2 FQGTGA. J lost 3 bases, V lost 0 bases, and 13 bases had no gene match. The CDR3 has 18 amino acids. Here the CDR3 reads CASSLTGFRGGADTEAFF. The CDR3 coding sequence is TGTGCCAGCAGCTTAACAGGCTTTAGAGGGGGCGCGGACACTGAAGCTTTCTTT.

This chain joins TRBV5-1 and TRBJ2-7, with a possible D match to TRBD2 (5 bases). Between the trimmed V and J ends, which lost 1 base and 7 bases, there was a span of 18 bases. The germline CDR1 and CDR2 sequences are SGHRS and YFSETQ. This CDR3 region has 15 residues. The CDR3 sequence is CASSLYPSSNWEQYF. The CDR3 nucleotides read TGCGCCAGCAGCTTGTACCCTAGCTCCAACTGGGAGCAGTACTTC.

This chain uses TRBV19 with TRBJ2-5; TRBD2 matches at 15 bases. Germline CDR1 reads LNHDA; CDR2 reads SQIVND (reference sequence). V dropped 10 bases and J dropped 5; count of bases not matched to a gene: 5. This CDR3 contains 14 residues. The CDR3 here is CAIGTSGGWETQYF. In nucleotides, the CDR3 is TGTGCCATTGGGACTAGCGGGGGGTGGGAGACCCAGTACTTC.

The chain recombines TRBV18 with TRBJ1-2; TRBD1 agrees at 8 bases. CDR1 and CDR2 (germline): KGHSH, LQKENI. The junction had 7 bases not matched to a gene; V was cut back by 7 bases and J by 6 bases. The CDR3 extends over 13 amino acids. CDR3 sequence: CASFSGGSDGYTF. The CDR3, as DNA: TGTGCCAGCTTTTCAGGGGGCTCAGATGGCTACACCTTC.

This clone was seen only once. This chain links TRBV27 with TRBJ1-2, with TRBD1 identical over 8 bases. Trimming took 10 bases from V and 7 from J; bases not matched to a gene: 11. The CDR3 is made up of 13 amino acids. From germline, CDR1 is MNHEY and CDR2 SMNVEV (reference sequence). CDR3 bases: TGTGCCACCAAGGGCAGGGGGCTAGCTGGCTACACCTTC. It yields the protein CATKGRGLAGYTF.